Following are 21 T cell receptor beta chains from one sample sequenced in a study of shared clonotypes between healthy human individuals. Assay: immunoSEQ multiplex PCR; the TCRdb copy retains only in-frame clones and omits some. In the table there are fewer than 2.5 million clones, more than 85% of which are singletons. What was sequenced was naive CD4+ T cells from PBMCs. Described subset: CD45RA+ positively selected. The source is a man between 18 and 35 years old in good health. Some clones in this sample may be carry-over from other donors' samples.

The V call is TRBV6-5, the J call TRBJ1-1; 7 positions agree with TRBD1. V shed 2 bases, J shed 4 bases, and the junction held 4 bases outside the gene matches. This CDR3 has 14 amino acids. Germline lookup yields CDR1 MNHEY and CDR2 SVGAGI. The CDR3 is CASSYPGQSTEAFF. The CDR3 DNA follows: TGTGCCAGCAGTTACCCGGGACAGAGCACTGAAGCTTTCTTT.

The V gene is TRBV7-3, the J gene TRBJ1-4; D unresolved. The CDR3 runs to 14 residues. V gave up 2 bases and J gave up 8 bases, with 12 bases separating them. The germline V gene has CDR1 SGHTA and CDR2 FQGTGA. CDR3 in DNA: TGTGCCAGCAGCTTAGATAGGGCGGACGAAAAACTGTTTTTT. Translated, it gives CASSLDRADEKLFF.

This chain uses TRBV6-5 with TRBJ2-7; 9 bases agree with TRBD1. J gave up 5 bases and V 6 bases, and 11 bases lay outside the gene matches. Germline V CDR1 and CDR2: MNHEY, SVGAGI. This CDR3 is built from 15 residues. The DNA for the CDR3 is TGTGCCAGCAGACTGAAGGGACAGGGTTCCCACGAGCAGTACTTC. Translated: CASRLKGQGSHEQYF.

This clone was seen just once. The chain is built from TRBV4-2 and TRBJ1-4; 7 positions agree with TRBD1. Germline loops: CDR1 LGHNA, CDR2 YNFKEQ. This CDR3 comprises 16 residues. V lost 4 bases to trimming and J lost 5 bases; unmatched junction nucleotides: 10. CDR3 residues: CASSRQTGTANEKLFF. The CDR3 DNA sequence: TGTGCCAGCAGCCGACAGACCGGGACAGCGAATGAAAAACTGTTTTTT.

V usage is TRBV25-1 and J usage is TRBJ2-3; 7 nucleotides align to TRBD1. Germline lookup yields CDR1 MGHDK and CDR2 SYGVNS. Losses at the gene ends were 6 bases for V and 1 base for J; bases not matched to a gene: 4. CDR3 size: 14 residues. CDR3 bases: TGTGCCAGCAGCGGAGACAGGGGCACAGATACGCAGTATTTT. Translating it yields CASSGDRGTDTQYF.

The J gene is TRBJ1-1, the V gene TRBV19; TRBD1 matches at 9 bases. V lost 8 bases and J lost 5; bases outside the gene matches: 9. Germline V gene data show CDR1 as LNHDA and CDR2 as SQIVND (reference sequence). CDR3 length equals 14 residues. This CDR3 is CASCKTGTGTEAFF. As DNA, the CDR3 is TGTGCCAGTTGTAAAACCGGGACAGGGACTGAAGCTTTCTTT. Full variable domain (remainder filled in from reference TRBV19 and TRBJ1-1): DGGITQSPKYLFRKEGQNVTLSCEQNLNHDAMYWYRQDPGQGLRLIYYSQIVNDFQKGDIAEGYSVSREKKESFPLTVTSAQKNPTAFYLCASCKTGTGTEAFFGQGTRLTVV.

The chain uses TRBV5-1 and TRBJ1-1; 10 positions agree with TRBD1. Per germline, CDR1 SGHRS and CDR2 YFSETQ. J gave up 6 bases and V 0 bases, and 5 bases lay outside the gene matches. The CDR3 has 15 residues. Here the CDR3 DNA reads TGCGCCAGCAGCTTGGCCGACAGGGGGCCGCCTGAAGCTTTCTTT. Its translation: CASSLADRGPPEAFF. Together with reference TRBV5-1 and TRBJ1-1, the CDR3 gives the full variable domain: KAGVTQTPRYLIKTRGQQVTLSCSPISGHRSVSWYQQTPGQGLQFLFEYFSETQRNKGNFPGRFSGRQFSNSRSEMNVSTLELGDSALYLCASSLADRGPPEAFFGQGTRLTVV.

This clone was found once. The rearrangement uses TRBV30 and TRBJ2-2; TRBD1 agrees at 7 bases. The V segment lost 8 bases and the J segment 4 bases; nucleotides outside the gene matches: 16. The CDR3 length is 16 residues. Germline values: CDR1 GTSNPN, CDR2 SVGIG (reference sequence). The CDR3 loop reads CALKGKGALITGELFF. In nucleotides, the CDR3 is TGTGCCCTCAAAGGGAAGGGGGCCCTAATCACCGGGGAGCTGTTTTTT.

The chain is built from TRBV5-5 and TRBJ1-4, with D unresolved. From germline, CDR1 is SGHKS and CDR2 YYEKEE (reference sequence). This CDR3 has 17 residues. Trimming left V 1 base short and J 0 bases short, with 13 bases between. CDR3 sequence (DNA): TGTGCCAGCAGCTTGTTCGGGGTAACTGCAACTAATGAAAAACTGTTTTTT. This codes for CASSLFGVTATNEKLFF. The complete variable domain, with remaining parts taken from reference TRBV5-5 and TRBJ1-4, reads DAGVTQSPTHLIKTRGQQVTLRCSPISGHKSVSWYQQVLGQGPQFIFQYYEKEERGRGNFPDRFSARQFPNYSSELNVNALLLGDSALYLCASSLFGVTATNEKLFFGSGTQLSVL.

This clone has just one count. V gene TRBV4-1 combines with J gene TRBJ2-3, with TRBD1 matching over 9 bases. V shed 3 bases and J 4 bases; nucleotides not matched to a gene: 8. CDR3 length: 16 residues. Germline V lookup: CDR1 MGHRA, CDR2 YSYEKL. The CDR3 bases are TGCGCCAGCAGCCACCCCCGAGGACAGGGGTCAGATACGCAGTATTTT. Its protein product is CASSHPRGQGSDTQYF.

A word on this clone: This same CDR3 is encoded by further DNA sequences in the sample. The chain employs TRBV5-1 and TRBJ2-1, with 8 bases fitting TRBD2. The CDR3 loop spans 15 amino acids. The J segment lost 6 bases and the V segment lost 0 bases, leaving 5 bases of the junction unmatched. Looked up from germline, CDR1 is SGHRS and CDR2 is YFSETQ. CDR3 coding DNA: TGCGCCAGCAGCTTGGTGGCGGGAGGCCGCAATGAGCAGTTCTTC. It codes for CASSLVAGGRNEQFF.

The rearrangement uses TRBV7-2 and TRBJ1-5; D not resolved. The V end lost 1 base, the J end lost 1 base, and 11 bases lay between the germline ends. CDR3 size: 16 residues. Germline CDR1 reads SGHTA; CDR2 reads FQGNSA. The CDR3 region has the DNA TGTGCCAGCAGCTTAGAGGGCACCACGAGCAATCAGCCCCAGCATTTT. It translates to CASSLEGTTSNQPQHF.

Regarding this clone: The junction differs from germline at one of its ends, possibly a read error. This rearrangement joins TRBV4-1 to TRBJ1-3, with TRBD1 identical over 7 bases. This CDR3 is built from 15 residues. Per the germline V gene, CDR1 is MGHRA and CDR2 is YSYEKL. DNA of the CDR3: TGCGCCAGCAGGCAAGCGGGCAGGGGGGCATACACCATATATTTT. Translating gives CASRQAGRGAYTIYF.

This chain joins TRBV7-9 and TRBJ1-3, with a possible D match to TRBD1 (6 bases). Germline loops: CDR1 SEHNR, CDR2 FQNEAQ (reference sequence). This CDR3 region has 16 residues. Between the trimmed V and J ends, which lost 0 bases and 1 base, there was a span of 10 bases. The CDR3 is CASSLATGFSGNTIYF. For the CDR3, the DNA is TGTGCCAGCAGCTTAGCCACAGGGTTTTCTGGAAACACCATATATTTT.

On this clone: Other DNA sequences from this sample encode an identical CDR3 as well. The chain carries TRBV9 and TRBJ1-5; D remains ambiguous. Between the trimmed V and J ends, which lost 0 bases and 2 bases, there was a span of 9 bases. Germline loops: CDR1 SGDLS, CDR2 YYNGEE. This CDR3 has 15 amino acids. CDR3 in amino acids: CASSVDGRGNQPQHF. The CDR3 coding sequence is TGTGCCAGCAGCGTAGATGGACGGGGCAATCAGCCCCAGCATTTT.

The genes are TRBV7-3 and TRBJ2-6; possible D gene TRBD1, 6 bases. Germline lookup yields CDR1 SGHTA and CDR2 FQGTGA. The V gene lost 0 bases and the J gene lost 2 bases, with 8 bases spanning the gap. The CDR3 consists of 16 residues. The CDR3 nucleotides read TGTGCCAGCAGCTTAACTCCAGGGGCTGGGGCCAACGTCCTGACTTTC. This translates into CASSLTPGAGANVLTF. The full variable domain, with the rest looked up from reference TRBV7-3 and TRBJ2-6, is GAGVSQTPSNKVTEKGKYVELRCDPISGHTALYWYRQSLGQGPEFLIYFQGTGAADDSGLPNDRFFAVRPEGSVSTLKIQRTERGDSAVYLCASSLTPGAGANVLTFGAGSRLTVL.

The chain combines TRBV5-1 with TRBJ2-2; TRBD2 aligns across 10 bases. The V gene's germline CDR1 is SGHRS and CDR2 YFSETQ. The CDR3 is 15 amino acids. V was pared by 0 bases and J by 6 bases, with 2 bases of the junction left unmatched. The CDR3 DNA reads TGCGCCAGCAGCTTGGCCCTAGCGGGAGCCGGGGAGCTGTTTTTT. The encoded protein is CASSLALAGAGELFF.

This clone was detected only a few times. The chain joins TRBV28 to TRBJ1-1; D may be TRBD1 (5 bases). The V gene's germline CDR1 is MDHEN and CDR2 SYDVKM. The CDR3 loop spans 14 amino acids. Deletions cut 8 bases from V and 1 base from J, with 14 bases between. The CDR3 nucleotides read TGTGCCAGCCTCACCGGCGGGGGGAACACTGAAGCTTTCTTT. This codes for CASLTGGGNTEAFF.

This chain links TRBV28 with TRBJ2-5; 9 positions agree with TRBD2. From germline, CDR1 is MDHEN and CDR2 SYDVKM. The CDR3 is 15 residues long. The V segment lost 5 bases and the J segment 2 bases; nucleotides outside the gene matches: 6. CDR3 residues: CASSRLTSGQETQYF. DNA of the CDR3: TGTGCCAGCAGTCGACTTACTAGCGGGCAAGAGACCCAGTACTTC.

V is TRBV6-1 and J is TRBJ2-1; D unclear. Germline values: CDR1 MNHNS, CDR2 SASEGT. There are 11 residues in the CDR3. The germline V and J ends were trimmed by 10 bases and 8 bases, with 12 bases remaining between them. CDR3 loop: CATSKTDEQFF. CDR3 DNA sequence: TGTGCCACTTCCAAAACCGATGAGCAGTTCTTC.

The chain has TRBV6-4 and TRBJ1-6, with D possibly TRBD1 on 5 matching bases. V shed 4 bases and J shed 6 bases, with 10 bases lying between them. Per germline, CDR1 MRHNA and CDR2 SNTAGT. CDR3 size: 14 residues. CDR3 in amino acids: CASSAGTANSPLHF. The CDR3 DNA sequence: TGTGCCAGCAGTGCCGGGACGGCTAATTCACCCCTCCACTTT.